The 25 T cell receptor beta chains in this list originate from one sample, sequenced in a study of read filtering for tumor transcriptome and immune sequencing. Molecular barcoded adaptors covering alpha/delta and beta/gamma chains were used on around 400 ng RNA. TCRdb reprocessed the reads with MiXCR, giving one entry per CDR3 protein. The data show 49,000 or so distinct CDR3 sequences, with about 12% seen just once and about 14% held by the top ten. Sequenced: a population of CD138-negative cells sorted from bone marrow. The receptor source for this set is a donor aged 40 or older with multiple myeloma.

Ten or more counts support this clonotype. The V and J genes are TRBV6-5 and TRBJ1-2; TRBD1 might be the D (5 bases). Germline V CDR1 and CDR2: MNHEY, SVGAGI. This CDR3 is built from 13 residues. Between the trimmed V and J ends, which lost 5 bases and 7 bases, there was a span of 14 bases. The CDR3: CASSQFQGRGYTF. CDR3 coding DNA: TGTGCCAGCAGTCAGTTCCAGGGCCGTGGCTACACCTTC.

This clonotype occurred many times. This chain links TRBV19 with TRBJ2-3; 8 bases map to TRBD1. The CDR3 contains 15 residues. Per germline, CDR1 LNHDA and CDR2 SQIVND (reference sequence). V gave up 3 bases and J gave up 6 bases; unmatched junction bases: 8. The CDR3, as DNA: TGTGCCAGTAGTATGACAGGGGCATTGGTCGATACGCAGTATTTT. It yields the protein CASSMTGALVDTQYF.

This clonotype was observed at least ten times. J is TRBJ2-2 and V is TRBV3-1; D gene unclear. Germline CDR1 and CDR2: LGHDT and YNNKEL (reference sequence). V shed 1 base and J shed 6 bases, with 3 bases lying between them. The CDR3 loop spans 12 amino acids. CDR3 loop: CASSQAPGELFF. The CDR3, as DNA: TGTGCCAGCAGCCAAGCTCCCGGGGAGCTGTTTTTT. The full variable domain, with the rest looked up from reference TRBV3-1 and TRBJ2-2, is DTAVSQTPKYLVTQMGNDKSIKCEQNLGHDTMYWYKQDSKKFLKIMFSYNNKELIINETVPNRFSPKSPDKAHLNLHINSLELGDSAVYFCASSQAPGELFFGEGSRLTVL.

There are many counts of this clonotype. V gene TRBV7-8 combines with J gene TRBJ2-5; D is ambiguous. This CDR3 spans 15 amino acids. The V gene's germline CDR1 is SGHVS and CDR2 FQNEAQ. Trimming removed 5 bases at V and 4 bases at J, with 17 bases between. The CDR3 loop is CASSPPDQTLETQYF. As DNA, the CDR3 is TGTGCCAGCAGCCCTCCGGACCAAACCTTAGAGACCCAGTACTTC.

V gene TRBV7-2 combines with J gene TRBJ2-3; D possibly corresponds to TRBD2 (6 bases). The CDR3 loop spans 16 amino acids. Trimming took 5 bases from V and 4 from J, leaving 19 bases between them. Germline CDR1 SGHTA, CDR2 FQGNSA. The CDR3 region has the DNA TGTGCCAGCAGCCACGGGGCTTGCGGGACCCCAGATACGCAGTATTTT. This sequence encodes CASSHGACGTPDTQYF.

This clonotype was found many times. The V gene is TRBV19, the J gene TRBJ2-3; 7 bases align to TRBD1. Germline-derived CDR1 and CDR2 are LNHDA and SQIVND (reference sequence). CDR3 size: 15 residues. Trimming removed 6 bases from V and 2 bases from J; junction bases left unmatched: 8. CDR3 in DNA: TGTGCCAGTAGGACGGCGGACAGGTACACAGATACGCAGTATTTT. Its protein product is CASRTADRYTDTQYF.

This clonotype was recorded many times. J is TRBJ2-1 and V is TRBV11-2, with TRBD2 matching 14 bases. CDR3 length: 18 amino acids. Trimming cost V 5 bases and J 0 bases; bases outside gene matches: 6. The germline gives CDR1 SGHAT, CDR2 FQNNGV. Here the CDR3 reads CASSRLAGGPSSYNEQFF. CDR3 nucleotides: TGTGCCAGCAGCAGACTAGCGGGAGGGCCGAGCTCCTACAATGAGCAGTTCTTC.

In this sample, this clonotype turned up many times. The chain couples TRBV3-1 to TRBJ2-1, with TRBD1 as a possible D gene (6 bases). The CDR3 runs to 17 residues. CDR1 is LGHDT, CDR2 YNNKEL, per germline (reference sequence). V lost 5 bases and J lost 0, with 17 bases in between. The CDR3, as DNA: TGTGCCAGCAGCACCCCAGCCCAGGGGAGCTCCTACAATGAGCAGTTCTTC. This sequence encodes CASSTPAQGSSYNEQFF.

This clonotype was recorded many times. A much larger clone differs by one base, so this may be a read error. The rearrangement uses TRBV29-1 and TRBJ2-1, with D maybe TRBD1 (5 bases). The CDR3 runs 15 residues. Germline V lookup: CDR1 SQVTM, CDR2 ANQGSEA. In nucleotides, the CDR3 is TGCAGCGGAGAGCTCGCAGGGTTCTCCTACAATGGGCAGTTCTTC. Amino acid sequence: CSGELAGFSYNGQFF.

This clonotype was observed at least ten times. The V gene is TRBV29-1, the J gene TRBJ2-2, with a possible D match to TRBD1 (6 bases). Trimming shortened V by 7 bases and J by 2 bases, and 14 bases separated the two germline ends. The CDR3 runs to 14 residues. Germline assignment: CDR1 SQVTM and CDR2 ANQGSEA. CDR3 sequence: CSAGVNYNTGELFF. In nucleotides, the CDR3 is TGCAGCGCAGGGGTCAACTATAACACCGGGGAGCTGTTTTTT.

The table lists this clonotype with many counts. J is TRBJ2-3 and V is TRBV7-9, with D tentatively TRBD2 (5 bases). V lost 3 bases to trimming and J lost 0 bases, with 13 bases between them. The CDR3 totals 16 residues. Germline lookup yields CDR1 SEHNR and CDR2 FQNEAQ (reference sequence). The DNA for the CDR3 is TGTGCCAGCAGCTTTCTAGCAGCCACTAGCACAGATACGCAGTATTTT. Its protein is CASSFLAATSTDTQYF.

This clonotype was detected ten times or more. The V and J genes are TRBV28 and TRBJ2-2; D is unresolved. Germline CDR1 reads MDHEN; CDR2 reads SYDVKM. The CDR3 loop spans 16 amino acids. Trimming took 1 base from V and 1 from J, leaving 10 bases between them. DNA for the CDR3: TGTGCCAGCAGTTTATTCCCCTCGAAGAACACCGGGGAGCTGTTTTTT. It codes for CASSLFPSKNTGELFF.

This clonotype was counted once. Only one base separates this from a far larger clonotype, so it likely reflects a read error. J is TRBJ2-2 and V is TRBV6-5, with D possibly matching TRBD2 (5 bases). Germline CDR1 MNHEY, CDR2 SVGAGI. The CDR3 is 13 residues long. The V gene lost 0 bases and the J gene lost 8 bases, with 7 bases spanning the gap. CDR3 nucleotides: TGTGCCAGCAGTTACTCGGAGGAGGGGGAGCTGTTTTTT. This translates into CASSYSEEGELFF.

This clonotype was counted at least ten times. The J gene is TRBJ1-5, the V gene TRBV19; tentative D call: TRBD1 (6 bases). V was clipped by 3 bases and J by 2 bases, with 11 bases between them. The CDR3 has 15 amino acids. The germline V gene encodes CDR1 LNHDA and CDR2 SQIVND (reference sequence). The CDR3 loop is CASSMIQGGNQPQHF. CDR3 nucleotide sequence: TGTGCCAGTAGTATGATACAGGGAGGCAATCAGCCCCAGCATTTT. The variable domain in full, with the rest retrieved from reference TRBV19 and TRBJ1-5, is DGGITQSPKYLFRKEGQNVTLSCEQNLNHDAMYWYRQDPGQGLRLIYYSQIVNDFQKGDIAEGYSVSREKKESFPLTVTSAQKNPTAFYLCASSMIQGGNQPQHFGDGTRLSIL.

The V gene is TRBV19, the J gene TRBJ2-7; perhaps D is TRBD1 or TRBD2 (5 bases each). The CDR3 runs 12 residues. From germline, CDR1 is LNHDA and CDR2 SQIVND (reference sequence). The ends were cut back, 5 bases at V and 4 bases at J, with 9 bases in the middle. CDR3 in DNA: TGTGCCAGTAGTGGGGACGGATACGAGCAGTACTTC. It is translated as CASSGDGYEQYF.

This clonotype was counted at least ten times. The J gene is TRBJ1-5, the V gene TRBV5-5, with 8 bases that match TRBD1. V was clipped by 3 bases and J by 4 bases; unmatched bases: 12. The CDR3 length is 17 residues. CDR1 SGHKS and CDR2 YYEKEE come from the germline V gene (reference sequence). The CDR3 coding sequence is TGTGCCAGCAGCTCGACCCGCGGGACAGGACTAAATCAGCCCCAGCATTTT. Its translation: CASSSTRGTGLNQPQHF.

The chain employs TRBV3-1 and TRBJ2-2, with D possibly TRBD2 on 6 matching bases. From germline, CDR1 is LGHDT and CDR2 YNNKEL (reference sequence). V was cut by 4 bases and J by 4 bases, with 10 bases left in between. CDR3 length equals 14 residues. Written as DNA, the CDR3 is TGTGCCAGCAGCCCAGTCGGGGGCACCGGGGAGCTGTTTTTT. Translated, it gives CASSPVGGTGELFF.

This clonotype was detected ten times or more. The chain employs TRBV12-3 or TRBV12-4 and TRBJ1-3; D uncertain. Trimming cost V 5 bases and J 2 bases, with 16 bases left between them. This CDR3 region has 16 residues. The CDR3 is CASSDHWGMPGNTIYF. CDR3 bases: TGTGCCAGCAGTGATCATTGGGGAATGCCTGGAAACACCATATATTTT.

This clonotype showed up many times. The V gene is TRBV6-1, the J gene TRBJ2-3; 9 positions match TRBD2. The CDR3 is 17 amino acids. Per the germline V gene, CDR1 is MNHNS and CDR2 is SASEGT. Losses at the gene ends were 2 bases for V and 5 bases for J; bases not matched to a gene: 11. CDR3 sequence (DNA): TGTGCCAGCAGTGAAACGGCGGGAGGGCGAGAGGGAGATACGCAGTATTTT. It is translated as CASSETAGGREGDTQYF.

Points on this clonotype: Since the CDR3 does not end with the conserved phenylalanine or tryptophan, this likely comes from a read error. V and J are TRBV14 and TRBJ1-1; the D gene is possibly TRBD1 (5 bases). Germline V gene data show CDR1 as SGHDN and CDR2 as FVKESK. The CDR3 has 15 amino acids. Trimming removed 4 bases from V and 1 base from J, with 13 bases in between. CDR3 region: CASSRFEGRNTEAFL. The CDR3 nucleotides are TGTGCCAGCAGCCGTTTCGAGGGGAGGAACACTGAAGCTTTCCTT.

Ten or more counts support this clonotype. The chain joins TRBV2 to TRBJ2-5; 7 nucleotides align to TRBD1. The CDR3 covers 14 residues. V lost 6 bases to trimming and J lost 1 base; unmatched junction nucleotides: 5. The germline V gene encodes CDR1 SNHLY and CDR2 FYNNEI. The CDR3 DNA is TGTGCCAGCAGCGCCGACAGGGCCCAAGAGACCCAGTACTTC. Its protein is CASSADRAQETQYF.

This clonotype was seen at least ten times. This chain uses TRBV4-3 with TRBJ2-3; no definite D call. Trimming took 1 base from V and 4 from J, leaving 9 bases between them. The CDR3 has 14 amino acids. Germline CDR1 reads LGHNA; CDR2 reads YSLEER. CDR3 region: CASSQVFGPDTQYF. CDR3 nucleotides: TGCGCCAGCAGCCAAGTTTTTGGCCCAGATACGCAGTATTTT.

This clonotype was counted at least ten times. This sequence joins TRBV20-1 and TRBJ2-7; D unclear. CDR1 is DFQATT, CDR2 SNEGSKA, per germline (reference sequence). The CDR3 has 12 amino acids. The V gene lost 1 base and the J gene lost 5 bases, with 9 bases spanning the gap. The DNA for the CDR3 is TGCAGTGCTAGAGGGCAGAGGAACGAGCAGTACTTC. It specifies CSARGQRNEQYF.

The V call is TRBV14, the J call TRBJ2-1; D not resolved. V lost 1 base and J lost 9, with 13 bases in between. There are 14 residues in the CDR3. CDR1 SGHDN and CDR2 FVKESK come from the germline V gene. The CDR3 protein is CASSQVLGSGEQFF. For the CDR3, the DNA is TGTGCCAGCAGCCAAGTTTTAGGGTCAGGTGAGCAGTTCTTC.

At least ten counts were recorded for this clonotype. The chain couples TRBV11-3 to TRBJ2-5; D is uncertain. CDR1 and CDR2 from the germline V gene are SGHNT and YENEEA. The CDR3 runs 14 residues. Deletions cut 4 bases from V and 1 base from J, with 10 bases between. CDR3 loop: CASSSFSPQETQYF. The DNA of the CDR3 is TGTGCCAGCAGCTCTTTCTCCCCCCAAGAGACCCAGTACTTC.